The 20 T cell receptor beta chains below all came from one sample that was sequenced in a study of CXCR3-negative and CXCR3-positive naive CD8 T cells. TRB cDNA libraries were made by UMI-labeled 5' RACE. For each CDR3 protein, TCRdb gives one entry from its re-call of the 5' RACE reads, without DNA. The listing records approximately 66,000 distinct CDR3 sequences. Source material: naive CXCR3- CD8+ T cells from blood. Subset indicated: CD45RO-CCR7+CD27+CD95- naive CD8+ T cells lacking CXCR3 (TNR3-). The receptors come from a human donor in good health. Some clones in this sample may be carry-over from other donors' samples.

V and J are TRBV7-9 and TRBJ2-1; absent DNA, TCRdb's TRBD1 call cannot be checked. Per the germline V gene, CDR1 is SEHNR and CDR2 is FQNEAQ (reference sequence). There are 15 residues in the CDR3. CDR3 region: CASSLRDTLADEQFF.

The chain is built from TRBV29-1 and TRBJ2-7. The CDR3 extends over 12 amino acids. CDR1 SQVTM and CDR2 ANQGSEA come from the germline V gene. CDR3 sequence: CSVEAANYEKYF.

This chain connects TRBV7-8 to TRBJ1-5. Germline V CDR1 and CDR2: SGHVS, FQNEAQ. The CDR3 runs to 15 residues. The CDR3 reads CASSLDPYSNQPQHF.

CDR3 sequence: CASSPASGGDNEQFF. The V call is TRBV7-3, the J call TRBJ2-1; no DNA is available, so the TRBD2 call from TCRdb remains unchecked. Germline lookup yields CDR1 SGHTA and CDR2 FQGTGA. The CDR3 is 15 residues long.

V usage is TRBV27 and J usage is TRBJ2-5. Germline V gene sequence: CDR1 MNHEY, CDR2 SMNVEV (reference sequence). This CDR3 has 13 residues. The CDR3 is CASSLVTGETQYF.

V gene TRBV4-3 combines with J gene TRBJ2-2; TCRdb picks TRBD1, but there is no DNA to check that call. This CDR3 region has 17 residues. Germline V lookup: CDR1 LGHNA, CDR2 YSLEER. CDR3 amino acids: CASSPRWGGGNTGELFF.

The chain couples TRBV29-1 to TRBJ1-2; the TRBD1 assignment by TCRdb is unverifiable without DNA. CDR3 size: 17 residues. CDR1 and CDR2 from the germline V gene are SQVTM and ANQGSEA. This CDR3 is CSVFLRDRGRSDYGYTF.

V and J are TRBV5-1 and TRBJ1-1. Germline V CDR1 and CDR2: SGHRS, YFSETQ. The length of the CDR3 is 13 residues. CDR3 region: CASSDLHRVEAFF.

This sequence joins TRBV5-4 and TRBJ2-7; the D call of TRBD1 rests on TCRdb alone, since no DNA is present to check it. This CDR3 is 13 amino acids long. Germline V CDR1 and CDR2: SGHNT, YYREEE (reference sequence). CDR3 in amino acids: CASSQGTVYEQYF.

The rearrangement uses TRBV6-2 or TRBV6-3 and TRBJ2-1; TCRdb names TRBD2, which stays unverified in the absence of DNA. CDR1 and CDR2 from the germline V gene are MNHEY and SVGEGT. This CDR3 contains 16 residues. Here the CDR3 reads CASSYQTSEGRRQQFF.

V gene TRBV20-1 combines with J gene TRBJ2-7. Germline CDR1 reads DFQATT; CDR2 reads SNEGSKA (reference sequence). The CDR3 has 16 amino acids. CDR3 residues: CSALILLSGGAYEQYF.

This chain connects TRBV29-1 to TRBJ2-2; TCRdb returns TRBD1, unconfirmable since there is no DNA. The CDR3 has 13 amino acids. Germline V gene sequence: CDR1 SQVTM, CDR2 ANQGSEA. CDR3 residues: CSALHTNTGELFF.

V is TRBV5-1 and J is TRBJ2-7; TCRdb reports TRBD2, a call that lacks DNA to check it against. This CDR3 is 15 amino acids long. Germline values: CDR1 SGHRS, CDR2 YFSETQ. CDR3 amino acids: CASSFISGSGYEQYF.

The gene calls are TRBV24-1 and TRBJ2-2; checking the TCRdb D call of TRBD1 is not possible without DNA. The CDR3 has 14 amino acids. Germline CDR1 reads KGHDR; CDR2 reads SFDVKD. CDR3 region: CATSGLTGYEELFF.

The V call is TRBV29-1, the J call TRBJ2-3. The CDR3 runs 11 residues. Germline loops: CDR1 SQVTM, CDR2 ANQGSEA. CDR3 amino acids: CSVEEVNTQYF.

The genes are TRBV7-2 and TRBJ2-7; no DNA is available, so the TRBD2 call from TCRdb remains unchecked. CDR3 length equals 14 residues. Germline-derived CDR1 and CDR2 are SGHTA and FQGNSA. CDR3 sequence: CASSLSGREYEQYF.

CDR3 region: CSVVPAGVGDEQFF. The chain carries TRBV29-1 and TRBJ2-1; TCRdb names TRBD2, which stays unverified in the absence of DNA. The CDR3 extends over 14 amino acids. The germline V gene has CDR1 SQVTM and CDR2 ANQGSEA.

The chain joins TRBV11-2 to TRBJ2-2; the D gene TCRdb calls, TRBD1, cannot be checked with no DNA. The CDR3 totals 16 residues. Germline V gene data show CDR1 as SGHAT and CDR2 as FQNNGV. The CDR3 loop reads CASSIIETVNTGELFF.

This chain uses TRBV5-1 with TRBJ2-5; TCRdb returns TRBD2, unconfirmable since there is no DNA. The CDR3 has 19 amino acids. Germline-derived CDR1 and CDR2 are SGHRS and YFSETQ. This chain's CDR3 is CASSFLPTSGGAEQETQYF.

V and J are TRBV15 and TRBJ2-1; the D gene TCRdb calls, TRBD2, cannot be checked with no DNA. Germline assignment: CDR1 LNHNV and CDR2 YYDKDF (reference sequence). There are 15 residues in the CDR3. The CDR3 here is CATSVGLAGINEQFF.